This paragraph covers one T cell receptor beta chain sequence. Produced via immunoSEQ multiplex PCR; TCRdb's table is partial and in-frame only. The data hold tens of thousands of clones, with 90% to 95% observed a single time. The CDR3 is 19 residues long. Germline loops: CDR1 MNHGY, CDR2 SVAAGI. V shed 7 bases and J shed 0 bases, with 25 bases lying between them. This record comes from a study of technical replicates of blood from a handful of donors. The TCR sequence derives from a human donor in good health. Some clones in this sample may be carry-over from other donors' samples. The rearrangement links TRBV6-9 to TRBJ1-5, with D perhaps TRBD1 (5 bases). Source material: PBMCs. This CDR3 reads CASNCRGVTKENSNQPQHF. CDR3 coding DNA: TGTGCCAGCAATTGTCGGGGGGTTACGAAGGAGAATAGCAATCAGCCCCAGCATTTT.